The clone carrying this T cell receptor beta chain has a count of ten or more. Time point reported: patch test 1, 2 weeks after DPC sensitization. The treatment denotes: therapeutic diphenylcyclopropenone sensitization with weekly scalp DPC. TCRdb passed the RACE reads through MiXCR, listing each CDR3 protein once. The data show about 120,000 distinct CDR3 sequences, with roughly 15% seen just once and around 0.84% held by the top ten. The record originates from a study of human T cells and chemical hapten exposure. V lost 2 bases, J lost 4 bases, and 7 bases lay in between. The CDR3 totals 13 residues. The germline gives CDR1 MNHEY, CDR2 SVGAGI.

The chain carries TRBV6-5 and TRBJ2-3; unclear D gene. The sequences come from whole blood, collected in connection with sensitization to the hapten diphenylcyclopropenone (DPC). The clonotype comes from a man between 18 and 35 years old with alopecia areata. Some clones in this sample may be carry-over from other donors' samples. The CDR3 spells CASSYKGPDTQYF. DNA for the CDR3: TGTGCCAGCAGTTACAAAGGGCCAGATACGCAGTATTTT.